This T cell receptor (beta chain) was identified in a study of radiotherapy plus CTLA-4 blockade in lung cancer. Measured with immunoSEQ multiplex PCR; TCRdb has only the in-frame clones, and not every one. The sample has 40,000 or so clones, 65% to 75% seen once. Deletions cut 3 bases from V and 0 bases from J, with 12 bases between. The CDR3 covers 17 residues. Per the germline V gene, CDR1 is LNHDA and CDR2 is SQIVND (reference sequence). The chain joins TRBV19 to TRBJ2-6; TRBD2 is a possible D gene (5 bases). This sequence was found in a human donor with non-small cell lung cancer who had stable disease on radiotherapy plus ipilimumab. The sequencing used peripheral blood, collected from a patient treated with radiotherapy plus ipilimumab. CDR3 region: CASSMRAGNSGANVLTF. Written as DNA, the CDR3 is TGTGCCAGTAGTATGAGGGCGGGTAACTCTGGGGCCAACGTCCTGACTTTC.